This is a list of T cell receptor beta chains from one sample in a study of breast tumors, draining lymph nodes, adjacent tissues. TCRdb used MiXCR to reprocess the multiplex PCR reads, holding one entry per CDR3 protein. Altogether 140,000 to 150,000 distinct CDR3 sequences are present, roughly 33% being singletons, with the ten largest covering 2.3%. The sample consisted of axillary lymph node tissue. These receptor sequences come from a female donor with breast cancer. Some clones in this sample may be carry-over from other donors' samples. CDR3s include the opening cysteine and the closing phenylalanine or tryptophan. A D gene is named only where the DNA matches it firmly. Not all rows give a size; the values are once, few, many and, for expanded clones, a class.

clone_size,cdr3_length,v_call,d_call,j_call,cdr3_aa,cdr3_nt
.,14,TRBV5-1,TRBD1,TRBJ1-1,CASSLGSGGSEAFF,TGCGCCAGCAGCTTGGGATCAGGGGGAAGTGAAGCTTTCTTT
many,16,TRBV5-5,TRBD2,TRBJ2-1,CASSSFPGLAGDEQFF,TGTGCCAGCAGCTCGTTTCCGGGACTAGCGGGGGATGAGCAGTTCTTC
many,15,TRBV11-2,.,TRBJ1-2,CASSRTDEVYYGYTF,TGTGCCAGCAGCCGGACAGATGAAGTATACTATGGCTACACCTTC
many,15,TRBV18,.,TRBJ2-3,CASSPQEGGTDTQYF,TGTGCCAGCTCACCCCAGGAGGGCGGCACAGATACGCAGTATTTT
many,15,TRBV20-1,TRBD2,TRBJ2-5,CSATPRAGGLETQYF,TGCAGTGCTACACCTAGAGCGGGGGGGCTTGAGACCCAGTACTTC
many,13,TRBV6-6,.,TRBJ2-7,CASSYRVDYEQYF,TGTGCCAGCAGTTACAGGGTAGACTACGAGCAGTACTTC
many,15,TRBV15,.,TRBJ2-1,CATSRGAGQSNEQFF,TGTGCCACCAGCAGAGGAGCTGGGCAGTCCAATGAGCAGTTCTTC
many,15,TRBV19,.,TRBJ1-2,CASSIGGSPRYGYTF,TGTGCCAGTAGTATAGGGGGCTCGCCGCGGTATGGCTACACCTTC
many,15,TRBV4-3,TRBD1,TRBJ1-6,CASSPRTGSYSPLHF,TGCGCCAGCAGCCCAAGGACAGGCTCATATTCACCCCTCCACTTT
many,14,TRBV2,.,TRBJ1-5,CASSGTFSNQPQHF,TGTGCCAGCAGTGGGACATTTAGCAATCAGCCCCAGCATTTT
few,16,TRBV4-3,.,TRBJ2-5,CASSQDFGATAETQYF,TGCGCCAGCAGCCAAGACTTTGGGGCCACGGCAGAGACCCAGTACTTC